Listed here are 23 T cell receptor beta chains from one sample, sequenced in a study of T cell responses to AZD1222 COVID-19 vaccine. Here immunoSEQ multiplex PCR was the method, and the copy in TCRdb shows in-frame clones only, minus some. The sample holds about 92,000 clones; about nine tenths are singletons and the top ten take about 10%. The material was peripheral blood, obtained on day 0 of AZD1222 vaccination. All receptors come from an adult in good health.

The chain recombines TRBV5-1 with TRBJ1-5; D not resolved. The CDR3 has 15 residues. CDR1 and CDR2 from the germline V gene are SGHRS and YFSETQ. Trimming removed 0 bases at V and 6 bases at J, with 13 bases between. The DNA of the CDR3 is TGCGCCAGCAGCTTGGGGGTACAAGGTTCTCAGCCCCAGCATTTT. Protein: CASSLGVQGSQPQHF.

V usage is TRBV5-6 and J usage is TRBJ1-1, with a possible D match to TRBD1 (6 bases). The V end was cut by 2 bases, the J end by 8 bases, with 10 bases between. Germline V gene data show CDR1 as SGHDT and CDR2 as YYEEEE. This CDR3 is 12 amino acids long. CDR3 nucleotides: TGTGCCAGCAGCTTCTACGGACAGGAAGCTTTCTTT. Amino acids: CASSFYGQEAFF. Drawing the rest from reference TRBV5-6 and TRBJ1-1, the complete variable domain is DAGVTQSPTHLIKTRGQQVTLRCSPKSGHDTVSWYQQALGQGPQFIFQYYEEEERQRGNFPDRFSGHQFPNYSSELNVNALLLGDSALYLCASSFYGQEAFFGQGTRLTVV.

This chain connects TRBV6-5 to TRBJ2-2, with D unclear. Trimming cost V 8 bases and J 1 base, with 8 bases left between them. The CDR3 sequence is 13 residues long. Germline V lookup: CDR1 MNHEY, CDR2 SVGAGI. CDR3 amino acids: CASGDGNTGELFF. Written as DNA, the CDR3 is TGTGCCAGCGGAGACGGGAACACCGGGGAGCTGTTTTTT.

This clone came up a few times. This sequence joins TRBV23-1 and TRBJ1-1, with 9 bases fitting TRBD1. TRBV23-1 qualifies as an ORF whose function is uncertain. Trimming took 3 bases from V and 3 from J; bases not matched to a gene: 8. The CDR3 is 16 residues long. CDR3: CASSQEKQGADTEAFF. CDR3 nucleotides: TGCGCCAGCAGTCAGGAAAAACAGGGGGCGGACACTGAAGCTTTCTTT.

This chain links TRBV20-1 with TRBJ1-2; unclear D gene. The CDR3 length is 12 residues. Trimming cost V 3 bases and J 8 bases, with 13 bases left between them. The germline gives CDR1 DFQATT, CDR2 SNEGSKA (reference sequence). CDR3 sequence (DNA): TGCAGTGCTAGTGGCGGCAGCAGGGGCTACACCTTC. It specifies CSASGGSRGYTF.

The CDR3 DNA is TGCGCCAGCAGCTTCCAGAGGGACACTGAAGCTTTCTTT. Its translation is CASSFQRDTEAFF. The chain employs TRBV5-1 and TRBJ1-1; D is uncertain. CDR3 length: 13 amino acids. Germline V gives CDR1 SGHRS, CDR2 YFSETQ. Trimming removed 2 bases from V and 3 bases from J, with 8 bases in between.

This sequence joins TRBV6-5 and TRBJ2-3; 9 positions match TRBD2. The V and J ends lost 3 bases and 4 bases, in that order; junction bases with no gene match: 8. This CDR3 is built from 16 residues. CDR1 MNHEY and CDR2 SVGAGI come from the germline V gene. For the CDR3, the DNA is TGTGCCAGCAGTTATGTAGGCGGGGGGGCCTCAGATACGCAGTATTTT. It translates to CASSYVGGGASDTQYF.

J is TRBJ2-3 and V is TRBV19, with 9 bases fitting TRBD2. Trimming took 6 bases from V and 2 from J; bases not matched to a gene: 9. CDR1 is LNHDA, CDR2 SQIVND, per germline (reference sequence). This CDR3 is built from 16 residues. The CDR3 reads CASSRGLAQPTDTQYF. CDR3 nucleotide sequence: TGTGCCAGTAGCCGAGGACTAGCGCAACCCACAGATACGCAGTATTTT.

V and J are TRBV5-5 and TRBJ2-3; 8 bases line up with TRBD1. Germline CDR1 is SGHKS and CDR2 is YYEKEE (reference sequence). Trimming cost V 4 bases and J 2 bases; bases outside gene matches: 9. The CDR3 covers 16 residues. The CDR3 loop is CASSLRTGRSTDTQYF. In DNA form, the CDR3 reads TGTGCCAGCAGCCTAAGGACAGGGAGGTCCACAGATACGCAGTATTTT. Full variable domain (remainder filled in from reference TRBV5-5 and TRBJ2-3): DAGVTQSPTHLIKTRGQQVTLRCSPISGHKSVSWYQQVLGQGPQFIFQYYEKEERGRGNFPDRFSARQFPNYSSELNVNALLLGDSALYLCASSLRTGRSTDTQYFGPGTRLTVL.

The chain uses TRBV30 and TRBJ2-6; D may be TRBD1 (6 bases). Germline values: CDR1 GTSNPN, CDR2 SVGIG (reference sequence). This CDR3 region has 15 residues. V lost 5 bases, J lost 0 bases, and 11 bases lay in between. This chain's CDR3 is CAWSKGVSGANVLTF. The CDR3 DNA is TGTGCCTGGTCCAAGGGGGTCTCTGGGGCCAACGTCCTGACTTTC.

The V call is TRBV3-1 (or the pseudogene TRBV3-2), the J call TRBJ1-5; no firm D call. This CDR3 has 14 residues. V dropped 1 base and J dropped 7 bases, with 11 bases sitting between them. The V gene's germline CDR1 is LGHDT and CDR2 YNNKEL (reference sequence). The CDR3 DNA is TGTGCCAGCAGCCAAGTTAATAGTGGCCAGCCCCAGCATTTT. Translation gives CASSQVNSGQPQHF.

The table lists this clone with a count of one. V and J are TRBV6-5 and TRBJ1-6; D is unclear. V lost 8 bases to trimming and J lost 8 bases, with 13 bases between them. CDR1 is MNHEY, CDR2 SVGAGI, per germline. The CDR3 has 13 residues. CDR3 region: CASEAGWDSPLHF. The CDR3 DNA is TGTGCCAGCGAGGCGGGTTGGGATTCACCCCTCCACTTT.

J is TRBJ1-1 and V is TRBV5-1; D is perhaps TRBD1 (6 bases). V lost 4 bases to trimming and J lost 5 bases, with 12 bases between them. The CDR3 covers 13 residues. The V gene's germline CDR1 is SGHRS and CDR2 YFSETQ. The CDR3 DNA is TGCGCCAGCAGCCATGACAGGACGACTGAAGCTTTCTTT. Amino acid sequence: CASSHDRTTEAFF.

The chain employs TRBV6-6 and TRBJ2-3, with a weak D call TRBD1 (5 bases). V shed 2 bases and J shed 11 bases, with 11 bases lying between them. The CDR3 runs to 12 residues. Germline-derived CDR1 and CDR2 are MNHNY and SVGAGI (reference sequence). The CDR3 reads CASSYQGREQYF. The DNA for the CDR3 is TGTGCCAGCAGTTACCAGGGTCGTGAGCAGTATTTT.

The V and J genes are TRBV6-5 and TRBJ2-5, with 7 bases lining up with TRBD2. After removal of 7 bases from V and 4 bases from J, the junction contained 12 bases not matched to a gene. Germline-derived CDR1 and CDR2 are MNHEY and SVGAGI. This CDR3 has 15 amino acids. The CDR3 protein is CASKPARGRAETQYF. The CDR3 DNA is TGTGCCAGCAAACCCGCGCGGGGGAGGGCAGAGACCCAGTACTTC.

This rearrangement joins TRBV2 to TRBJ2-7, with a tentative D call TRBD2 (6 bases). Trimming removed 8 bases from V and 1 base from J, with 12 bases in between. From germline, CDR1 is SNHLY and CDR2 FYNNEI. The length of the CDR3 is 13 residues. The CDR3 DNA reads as TGTGCCAGCCGGAGGCGGGGATCCTACGAGCAGTACTTC. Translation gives CASRRRGSYEQYF. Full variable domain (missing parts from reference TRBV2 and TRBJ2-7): EPEVTQTPSHQVTQMGQEVILRCVPISNHLYFYWYRQILGQKVEFLVSFYNNEISEKSEIFDDQFSVERPDGSNFTLKIRSTKLEDSAMYFCASRRRGSYEQYFGPGTRLTVT.

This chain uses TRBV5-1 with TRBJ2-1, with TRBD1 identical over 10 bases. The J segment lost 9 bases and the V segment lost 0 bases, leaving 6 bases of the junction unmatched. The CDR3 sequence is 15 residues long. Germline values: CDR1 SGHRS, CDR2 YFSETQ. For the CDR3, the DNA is TGCGCCAGCAGCTTGGATGGGACAGGGGTCGGTGAGCAGTTCTTC. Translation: CASSLDGTGVGEQFF.

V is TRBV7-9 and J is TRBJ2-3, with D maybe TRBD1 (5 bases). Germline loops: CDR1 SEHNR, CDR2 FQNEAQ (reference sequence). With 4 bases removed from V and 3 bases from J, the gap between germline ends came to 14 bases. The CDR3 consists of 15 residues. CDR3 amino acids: CASSSGQPPTDTQYF. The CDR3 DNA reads TGTGCCAGCAGCTCAGGACAACCCCCTACAGATACGCAGTATTTT.

The CDR3 region is CASSQGAGPLSTQYF. In DNA form, the CDR3 reads TGTGCCAGCAGCCAAGGTGCCGGGCCCCTTTCGACCCAGTACTTC. The chain recombines TRBV3-1 (or the pseudogene TRBV3-2) with TRBJ2-5; no clear D gene. The CDR3 is 15 amino acids. Germline V gene sequence: CDR1 LGHDT, CDR2 YNNKEL (reference sequence). Trimming removed 1 base from V and 7 bases from J, with 16 bases in between.

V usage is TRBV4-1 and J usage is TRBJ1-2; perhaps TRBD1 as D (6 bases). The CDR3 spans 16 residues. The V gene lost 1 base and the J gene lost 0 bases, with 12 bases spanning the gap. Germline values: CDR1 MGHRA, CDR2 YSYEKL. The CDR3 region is CASSQAWTDPNYGYTF. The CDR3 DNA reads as TGCGCCAGCAGCCAAGCCTGGACAGACCCTAACTATGGCTACACCTTC.

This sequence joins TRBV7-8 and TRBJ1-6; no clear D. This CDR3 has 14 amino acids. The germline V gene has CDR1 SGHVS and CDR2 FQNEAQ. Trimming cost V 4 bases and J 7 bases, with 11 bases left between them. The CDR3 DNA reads TGTGCCAGCAGCTATCGACAATCAAATTCACCCCTCCACTTT. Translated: CASSYRQSNSPLHF.

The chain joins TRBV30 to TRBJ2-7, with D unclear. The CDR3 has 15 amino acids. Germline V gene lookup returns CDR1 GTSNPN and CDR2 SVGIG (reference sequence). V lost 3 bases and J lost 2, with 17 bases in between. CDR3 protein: CAWSAVGRWAYEQYF. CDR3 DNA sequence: TGTGCCTGGAGCGCCGTAGGGCGGTGGGCCTACGAGCAGTACTTC.

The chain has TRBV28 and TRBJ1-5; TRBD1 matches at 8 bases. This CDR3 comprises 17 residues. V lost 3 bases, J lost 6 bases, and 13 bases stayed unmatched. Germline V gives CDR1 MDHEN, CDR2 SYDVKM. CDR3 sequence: CASSFPGQALLGQPQHF. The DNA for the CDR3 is TGTGCCAGCAGTTTTCCGGGACAGGCCTTGCTGGGTCAGCCCCAGCATTTT.